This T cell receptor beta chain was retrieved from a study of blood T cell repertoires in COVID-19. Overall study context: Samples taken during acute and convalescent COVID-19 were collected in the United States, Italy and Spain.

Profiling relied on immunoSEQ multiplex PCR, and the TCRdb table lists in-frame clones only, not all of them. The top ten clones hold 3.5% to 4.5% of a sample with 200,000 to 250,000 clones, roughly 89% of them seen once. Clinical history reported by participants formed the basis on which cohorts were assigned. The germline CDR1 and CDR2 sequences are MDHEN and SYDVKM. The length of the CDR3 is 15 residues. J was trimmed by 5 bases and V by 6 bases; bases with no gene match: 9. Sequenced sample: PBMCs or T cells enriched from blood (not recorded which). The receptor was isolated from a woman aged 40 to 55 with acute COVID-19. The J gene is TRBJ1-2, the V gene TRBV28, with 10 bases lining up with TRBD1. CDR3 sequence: CASSQDRGRMYGYTF. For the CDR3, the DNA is TGTGCCAGCAGCCAAGACAGGGGGCGTATGTATGGCTACACCTTC.